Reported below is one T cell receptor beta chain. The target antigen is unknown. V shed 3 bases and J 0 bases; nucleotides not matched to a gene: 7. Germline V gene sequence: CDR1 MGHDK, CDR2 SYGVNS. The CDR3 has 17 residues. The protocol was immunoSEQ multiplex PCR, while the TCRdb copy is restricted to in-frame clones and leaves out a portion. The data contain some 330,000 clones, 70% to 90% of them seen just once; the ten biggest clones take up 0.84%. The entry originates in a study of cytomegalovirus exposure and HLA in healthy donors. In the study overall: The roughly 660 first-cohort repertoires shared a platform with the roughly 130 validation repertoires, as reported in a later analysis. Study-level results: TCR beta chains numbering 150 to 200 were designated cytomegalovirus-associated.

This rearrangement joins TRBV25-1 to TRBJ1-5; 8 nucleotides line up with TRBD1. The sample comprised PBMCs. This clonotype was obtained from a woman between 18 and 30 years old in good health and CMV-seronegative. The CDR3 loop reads CASSDDRGGISNQPQHF. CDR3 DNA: TGTGCCAGCAGTGACGACAGGGGCGGAATTAGCAATCAGCCCCAGCATTTT.